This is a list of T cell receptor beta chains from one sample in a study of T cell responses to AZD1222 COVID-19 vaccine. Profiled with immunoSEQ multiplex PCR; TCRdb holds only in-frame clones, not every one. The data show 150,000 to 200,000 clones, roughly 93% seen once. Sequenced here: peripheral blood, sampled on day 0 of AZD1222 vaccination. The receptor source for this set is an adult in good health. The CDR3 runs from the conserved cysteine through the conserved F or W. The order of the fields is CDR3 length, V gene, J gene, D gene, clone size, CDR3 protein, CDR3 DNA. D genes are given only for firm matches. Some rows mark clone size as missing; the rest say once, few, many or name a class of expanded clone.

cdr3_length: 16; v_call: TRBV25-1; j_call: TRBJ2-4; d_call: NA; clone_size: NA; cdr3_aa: CASSERGPIAKNIQYF; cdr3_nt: TGTGCCAGCAGTGAGAGGGGCCCGATAGCCAAAAACATTCAGTACTTC
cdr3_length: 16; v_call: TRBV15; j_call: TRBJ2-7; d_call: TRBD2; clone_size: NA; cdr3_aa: CATSRGAGGSSYEQYF; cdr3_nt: TGTGCCACCAGCAGGGGAGCGGGAGGGAGCTCCTACGAGCAGTACTTC
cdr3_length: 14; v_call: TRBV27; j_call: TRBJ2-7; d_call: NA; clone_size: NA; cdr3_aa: CASIPDRTKGEQYF; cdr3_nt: TGTGCCAGCATCCCCGACAGGACCAAAGGAGAGCAGTACTTC
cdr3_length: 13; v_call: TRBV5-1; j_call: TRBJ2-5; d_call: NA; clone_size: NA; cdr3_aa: CASNIDNQETQYF; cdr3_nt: TGCGCCAGCAACATTGACAATCAAGAGACCCAGTACTTC
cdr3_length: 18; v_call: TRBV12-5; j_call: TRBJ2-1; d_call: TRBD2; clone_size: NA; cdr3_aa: CASAPGLAGGSSYNEQFF; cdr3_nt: TGTGCTAGTGCCCCCGGACTAGCGGGAGGGAGCTCCTACAATGAGCAGTTCTTC
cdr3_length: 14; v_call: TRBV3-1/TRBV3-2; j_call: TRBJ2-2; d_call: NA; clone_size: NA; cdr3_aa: CASSQTGGLGELFF; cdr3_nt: TGTGCCAGCAGCCAAACAGGAGGCTTGGGGGAGCTGTTTTTT
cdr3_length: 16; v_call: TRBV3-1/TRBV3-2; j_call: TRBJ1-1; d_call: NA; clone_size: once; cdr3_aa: CASSQEVGVVNTEAFF; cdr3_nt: TGTGCCAGCAGCCAAGAAGTTGGGGTAGTGAACACTGAAGCTTTCTTT
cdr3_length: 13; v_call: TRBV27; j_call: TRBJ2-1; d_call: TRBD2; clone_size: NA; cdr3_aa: CASRESGTNEQFF; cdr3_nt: TGTGCCAGCAGAGAAAGCGGGACTAATGAGCAGTTCTTC
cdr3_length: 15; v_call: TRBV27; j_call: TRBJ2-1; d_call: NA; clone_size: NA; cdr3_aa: CASSLWREGDSEQFF; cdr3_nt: TGTGCCAGCAGTTTATGGCGGGAAGGTGATAGTGAGCAGTTCTTC
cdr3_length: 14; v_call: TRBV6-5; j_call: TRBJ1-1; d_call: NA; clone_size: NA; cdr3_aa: CASSYGRGGTEAFF; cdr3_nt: TGTGCCAGCAGTTACGGCAGGGGTGGTACTGAAGCTTTCTTT
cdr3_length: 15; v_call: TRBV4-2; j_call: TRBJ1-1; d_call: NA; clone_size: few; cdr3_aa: CASSQDSPPVSEAFF; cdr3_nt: TGTGCCAGCAGCCAAGATAGCCCCCCCGTGTCTGAAGCTTTCTTT
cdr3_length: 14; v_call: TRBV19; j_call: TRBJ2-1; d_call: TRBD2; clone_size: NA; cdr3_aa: CASASGSSYNEQFF; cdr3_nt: TGTGCCAGTGCTAGCGGGAGCTCCTACAATGAGCAGTTCTTC
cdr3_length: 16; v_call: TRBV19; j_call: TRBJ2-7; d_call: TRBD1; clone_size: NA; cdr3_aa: CASSTPQGQGVDEQYF; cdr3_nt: TGTGCCAGTAGTACCCCCCAGGGACAGGGCGTCGACGAGCAGTACTTC
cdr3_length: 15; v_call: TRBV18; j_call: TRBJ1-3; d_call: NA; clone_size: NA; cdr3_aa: CASSPTDSLGNTIYF; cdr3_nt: TGTGCCAGCTCACCCACCGACAGTTTGGGAAACACCATATATTTT
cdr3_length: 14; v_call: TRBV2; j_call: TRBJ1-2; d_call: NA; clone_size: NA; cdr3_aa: CASSTPGPNYGYTF; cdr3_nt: TGTGCCAGTAGCACCCCGGGACCTAACTATGGCTACACCTTC
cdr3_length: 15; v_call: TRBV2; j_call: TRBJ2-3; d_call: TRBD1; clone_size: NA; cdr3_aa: CASSDRTGWEDTQYF; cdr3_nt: TGTGCCAGCAGTGACAGGACAGGTTGGGAGGATACGCAGTATTTT
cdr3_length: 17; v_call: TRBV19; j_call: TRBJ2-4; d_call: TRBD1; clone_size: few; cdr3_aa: CASSISGQGPPKNIQYF; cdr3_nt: TGTGCCAGTAGTATCTCTGGACAGGGGCCGCCCAAAAACATTCAGTACTTC
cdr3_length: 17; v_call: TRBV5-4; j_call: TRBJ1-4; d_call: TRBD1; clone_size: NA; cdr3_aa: CASSLEGQGPTNEKLFF; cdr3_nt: TGTGCCAGCAGCTTGGAGGGACAGGGACCAACTAATGAAAAACTGTTTTTT
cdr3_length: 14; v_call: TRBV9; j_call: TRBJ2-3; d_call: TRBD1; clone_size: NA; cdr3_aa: CASSSWTGADTQYF; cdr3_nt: TGTGCCAGCAGTTCATGGACAGGGGCGGATACGCAGTATTTT
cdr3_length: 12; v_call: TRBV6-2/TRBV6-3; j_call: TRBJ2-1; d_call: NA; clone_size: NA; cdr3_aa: CASSYQGNEQFF; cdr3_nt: TGTGCCAGCAGTTATCAGGGCAATGAGCAGTTCTTC
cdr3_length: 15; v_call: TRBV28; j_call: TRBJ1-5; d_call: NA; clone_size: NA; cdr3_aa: CASSLSDRSNQPQHF; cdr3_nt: TGTGCCAGCAGTTTATCAGACAGGAGCAATCAGCCCCAGCATTTT
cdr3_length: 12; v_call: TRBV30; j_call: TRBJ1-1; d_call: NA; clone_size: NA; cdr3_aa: CAWSVQGFEAFF; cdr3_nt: TGTGCCTGGAGTGTACAGGGCTTTGAAGCTTTCTTT
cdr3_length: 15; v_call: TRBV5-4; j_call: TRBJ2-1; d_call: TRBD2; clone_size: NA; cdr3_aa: CASSRGTSGMDEQFF; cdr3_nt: TGTGCCAGCAGCCGAGGGACTAGCGGGATGGATGAGCAGTTCTTC
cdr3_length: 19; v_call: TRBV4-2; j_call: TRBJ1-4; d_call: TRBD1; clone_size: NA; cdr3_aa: CASSQELDRGRINAEKLFF; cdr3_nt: TGTGCCAGCAGCCAGGAATTGGACAGGGGGCGCATTAATGCTGAAAAACTGTTTTTT
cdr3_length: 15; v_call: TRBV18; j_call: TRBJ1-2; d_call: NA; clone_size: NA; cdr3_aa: CASSPFDNHRGGYTF; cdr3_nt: TGTGCCAGCTCACCATTCGACAATCACCGGGGGGGCTACACCTTC
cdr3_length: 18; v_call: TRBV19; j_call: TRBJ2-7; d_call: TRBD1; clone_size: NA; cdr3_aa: CASRGTRAGTGDVYEQYF; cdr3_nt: TGTGCCAGTAGGGGAACCCGCGCCGGGACAGGGGATGTGTACGAGCAGTACTTC
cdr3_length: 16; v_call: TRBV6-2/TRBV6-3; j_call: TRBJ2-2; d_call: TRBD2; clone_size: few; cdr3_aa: CASSYFRTSSNGELFF; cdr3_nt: TGTGCCAGCAGTTACTTTCGGACTAGCTCTAACGGGGAGCTGTTTTTT
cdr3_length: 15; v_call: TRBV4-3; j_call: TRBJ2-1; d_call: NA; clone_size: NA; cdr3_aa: CASSQEWSSYNEQFF; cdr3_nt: TGCGCCAGCAGCCAAGAGTGGAGCTCCTACAATGAGCAGTTCTTC
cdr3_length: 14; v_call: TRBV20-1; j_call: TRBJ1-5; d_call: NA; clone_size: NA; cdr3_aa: CSASLGNSNQPQHF; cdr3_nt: TGCAGTGCTAGTCTCGGCAATAGCAATCAGCCCCAGCATTTT
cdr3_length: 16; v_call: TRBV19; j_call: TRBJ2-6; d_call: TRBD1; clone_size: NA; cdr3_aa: CASSRQGAGGANVLTF; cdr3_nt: TGTGCCAGTAGTCGGCAGGGGGCTGGTGGGGCCAACGTCCTGACTTTC
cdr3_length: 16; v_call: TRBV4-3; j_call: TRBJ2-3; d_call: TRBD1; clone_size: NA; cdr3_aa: CASSQVKDRGTDTQYF; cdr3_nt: TGCGCCAGCAGCCAAGTAAAGGACAGGGGCACAGATACGCAGTATTTT
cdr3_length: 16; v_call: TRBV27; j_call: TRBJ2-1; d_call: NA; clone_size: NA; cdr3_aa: CASSLSLDTLYNEQFF; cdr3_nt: TGTGCCAGCAGTTTGTCTTTGGACACTCTTTACAATGAGCAGTTCTTC
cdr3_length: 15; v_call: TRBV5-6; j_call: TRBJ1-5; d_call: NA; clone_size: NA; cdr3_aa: CASSLGSRVGQPQHF; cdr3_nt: TGTGCCAGCAGCTTGGGCAGCCGGGTGGGCCAGCCCCAGCATTTT
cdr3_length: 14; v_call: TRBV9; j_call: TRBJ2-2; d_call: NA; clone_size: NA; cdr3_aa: CASSPLSDTGELFF; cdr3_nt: TGTGCCAGCAGCCCTCTCAGCGACACCGGGGAGCTGTTTTTT
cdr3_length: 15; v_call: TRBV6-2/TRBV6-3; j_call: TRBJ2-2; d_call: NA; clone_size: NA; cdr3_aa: CASSYLSTNTGELFF; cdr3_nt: TGTGCCAGCAGTTATCTGAGCACGAACACCGGGGAGCTGTTTTTT
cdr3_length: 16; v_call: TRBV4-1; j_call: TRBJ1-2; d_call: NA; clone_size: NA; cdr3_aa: CASSPTIVMTGSGYTF; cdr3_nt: TGCGCCAGCAGCCCCACCATAGTGATGACGGGCAGTGGCTACACCTTC
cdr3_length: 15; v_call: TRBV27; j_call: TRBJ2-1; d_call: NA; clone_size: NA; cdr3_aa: CASSLVKGTPNEQFF; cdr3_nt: TGTGCCAGCAGTTTAGTGAAGGGGACCCCCAATGAGCAGTTCTTC
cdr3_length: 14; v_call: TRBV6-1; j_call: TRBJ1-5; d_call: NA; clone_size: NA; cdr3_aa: CASSEVPGNQPQHF; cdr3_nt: TGTGCCAGCAGTGAGGTCCCGGGCAATCAGCCCCAGCATTTT
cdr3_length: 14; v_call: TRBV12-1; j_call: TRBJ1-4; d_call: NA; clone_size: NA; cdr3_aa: CASSPTERNEKLFF; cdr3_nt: TGTGCCAGCAGCCCCACGGAGCGAAATGAAAAACTGTTTTTT
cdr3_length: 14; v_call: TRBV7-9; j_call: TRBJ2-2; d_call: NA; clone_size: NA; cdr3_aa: CASSLAGGTGELFF; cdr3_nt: TGTGCCAGCAGCTTAGCGGGGGGCACCGGGGAGCTGTTTTTT
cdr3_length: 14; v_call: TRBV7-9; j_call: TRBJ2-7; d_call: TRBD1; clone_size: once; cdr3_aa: CASSPRTGTYEQYF; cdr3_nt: TGTGCCAGCAGCCCGAGGACAGGGACCTACGAGCAGTACTTC